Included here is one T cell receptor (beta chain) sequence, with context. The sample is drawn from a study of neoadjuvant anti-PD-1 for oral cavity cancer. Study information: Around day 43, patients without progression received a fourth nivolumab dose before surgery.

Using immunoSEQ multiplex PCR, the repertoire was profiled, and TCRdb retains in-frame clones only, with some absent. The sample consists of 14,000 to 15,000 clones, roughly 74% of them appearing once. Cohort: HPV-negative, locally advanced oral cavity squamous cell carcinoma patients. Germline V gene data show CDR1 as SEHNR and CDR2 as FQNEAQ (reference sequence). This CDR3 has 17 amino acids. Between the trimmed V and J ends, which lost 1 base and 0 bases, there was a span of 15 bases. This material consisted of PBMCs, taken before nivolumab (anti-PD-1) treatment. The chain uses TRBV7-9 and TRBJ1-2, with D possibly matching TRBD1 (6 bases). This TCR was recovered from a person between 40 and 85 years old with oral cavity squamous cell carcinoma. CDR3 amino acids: CASSLGRGRDSNYGYTF. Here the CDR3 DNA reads TGTGCCAGCAGCTTAGGTCGGGGGCGGGACTCTAACTATGGCTACACCTTC.